This record covers a single TCR beta chain. What it recognizes is unknown. This sample includes further DNA sequences coding for the same CDR3. The germline V gene has CDR1 MNHEY and CDR2 SMNVEV (reference sequence). The CDR3 consists of 13 residues. Trimming took 3 bases from V and 3 from J, leaving 8 bases between them. Generated by immunoSEQ multiplex PCR, the TCRdb table keeps only in-frame clones and is missing some. The sample includes 2 million to 2.5 million clones, over 85% of them seen just once. The data were obtained in a study of shared clonotypes between healthy human individuals. Findings and caveats of the study: Naive CD4 clonotype sharing across a few donors was approximately 5%.

The gene calls are TRBV27 and TRBJ2-5; D remains ambiguous. The source of this sequence is a man between 18 and 35 years old in good health. Some clones in this sample may be carry-over from other donors' samples. Sequenced sample: naive CD4+ T cells from PBMCs. Subset: CD45RA+ positively selected. The CDR3 DNA reads as TGTGCCAGCAGTTTTAGGACCGAAGAGACCCAGTACTTC. This gives the protein CASSFRTEETQYF.